Listed below are T cell receptor beta chains from one sample, sequenced in a study of PD-L1 blockade in urothelial cancer. Only in-frame clones appear in the TCRdb table, and some are missing; sequencing was by immunoSEQ multiplex PCR. The repertoire holds 98,000 or so clones, with around 90% as singletons. The sequencing here drew on PBMCs, taken around atezolizumab (anti-PD-L1) treatment. The source is a man between 60 and 75 years old with urothelial cancer. CDR3s include the opening cysteine and the closing phenylalanine or tryptophan. The D gene is left open where the match is weak. Part of the rows lack a size; the others show once, few, many or a class for expanded clones.

TRBV7-3	14	.	.	TRBJ2-1	TGTGCCAGCAGCTTAACGCCAGGTTCCGATGAGCAGTTCTTC	CASSLTPGSDEQFF
TRBV4-3	14	.	.	TRBJ1-6	TGCGCCAGCAGCCAAGAGTGGGGGGTCTCACCCCTCCACTTT	CASSQEWGVSPLHF
TRBV19	19	.	.	TRBJ1-2	TGTGCCAGTAGTATGCTTCAGGGAGGACGCCCCGGAGGCTACTATGGCTACACCTTC	CASSMLQGGRPGGYYGYTF
TRBV5-4	16	TRBD2	few	TRBJ2-7	TGTGCCAGCAGCCAAGAGGCTAGCGGGGGGTCCTACGAGCAGTACTTC	CASSQEASGGSYEQYF
TRBV19	19	TRBD2	.	TRBJ2-7	TGTGCCAGTAGCGGCCGGGGAGCGGGAGGCCCCAGTTTATCCTACGAGCAGTACTTC	CASSGRGAGGPSLSYEQYF
TRBV12-1	13	.	.	TRBJ2-7	TGTGCCAGCAGACGGGGACAGCTCTACGAGCAGTACTTC	CASRRGQLYEQYF
TRBV18	15	TRBD1	.	TRBJ2-5	TGTGCCAGCTCACCTCGCGGGACAGGGAAAGAGACCCAGTACTTC	CASSPRGTGKETQYF
TRBV4-3	20	.	.	TRBJ2-6	TGCGCCAGCAGCCAAGATATTGTGAAAGGGGGGGCGTCTGGGGCCAACGTCCTGACTTTC	CASSQDIVKGGASGANVLTF
TRBV4-3	14	.	.	TRBJ1-5	TGCGCCAGCAGCCAAGATGGCAGGAATCAGCCCCAGCATTTT	CASSQDGRNQPQHF
TRBV9	15	TRBD1	.	TRBJ1-2	TGTGCCAGCAGCCAGGGGGCAGTGGCAAACTATGGCTACACCTTC	CASSQGAVANYGYTF
TRBV7-2	15	.	.	TRBJ1-1	TGTGCCAGCAGTCCCCGAGTAGGGGTACAGGATGAAGCTTTCTTT	CASSPRVGVQDEAFF
TRBV10-3	15	.	.	TRBJ1-2	TGTGCCATCAGTGAGCCCCCGACAGGCTCATATGGCTACACCTTC	CAISEPPTGSYGYTF
TRBV5-1	14	.	.	TRBJ1-4	TGCGCCAGCAGCTTGGACAGTTTGTCTGAAAAACTGTTTTTT	CASSLDSLSEKLFF
TRBV14	17	TRBD2	once	TRBJ2-3	TGTGCCAGCAGCCCTGGCTGGCTAGCGGAGAGCACAGATACGCAGTATTTT	CASSPGWLAESTDTQYF
TRBV7-2	17	.	.	TRBJ2-6	TGTGCCAGCAGTCTAGGACACCTAATCTCTGGGGCCAACGTCCTGACTTTC	CASSLGHLISGANVLTF
TRBV7-3	15	TRBD1	.	TRBJ1-6	TGTGCCAGCAGCTTAATTTCGGGACAGAATTCACCCCTCCACTTT	CASSLISGQNSPLHF
TRBV28	14	.	once	TRBJ1-5	TGTGCCATCGCGACAGTTAATAGCAATCAGCCCCAGCATTTT	CAIATVNSNQPQHF
TRBV6-5	12	.	once	TRBJ2-5	TGTGCCAGCAAGGGGTACCAAGAGACCCAGTACTTC	CASKGYQETQYF
TRBV15	15	TRBD1	.	TRBJ1-4	TGTGCCACCAGCAGAAGGGACAGAGCTAATGAAAAACTGTTTTTT	CATSRRDRANEKLFF
TRBV7-8	17	TRBD1	.	TRBJ2-3	TGTGCCAGCAGACCAACCTACAGGGGGCGGGCGGCAGATACGCAGTATTTT	CASRPTYRGRAADTQYF
TRBV30	13	TRBD1	.	TRBJ1-6	TGTGCCTGGAGCCTTGGACAGGGATCACCCCTCCACTTT	CAWSLGQGSPLHF
TRBV5-4	15	.	.	TRBJ2-3	TGTGCCAGCAGCTTGGGGGCGGGAAGCACAGATACGCAGTATTTT	CASSLGAGSTDTQYF
TRBV5-1	17	TRBD1	.	TRBJ1-1	TGCGCCAGCAGTCTTGAATTGACAGGGTTGGGGGGCACTGAAGCTTTCTTT	CASSLELTGLGGTEAFF
TRBV5-4	12	.	once	TRBJ2-7	TGTGCCAGCAGCCGCGAGTCCTACGAGCAGTACTTC	CASSRESYEQYF
TRBV4-2	14	.	.	TRBJ2-5	TGTGCCAGCAGCCAAGTTGGTAGCGAGGAGACCCAGTACTTC	CASSQVGSEETQYF
TRBV10-3	12	.	.	TRBJ1-4	TGTGCCATCAGTGAGGACTTTGAAAAACTGTTTTTT	CAISEDFEKLFF